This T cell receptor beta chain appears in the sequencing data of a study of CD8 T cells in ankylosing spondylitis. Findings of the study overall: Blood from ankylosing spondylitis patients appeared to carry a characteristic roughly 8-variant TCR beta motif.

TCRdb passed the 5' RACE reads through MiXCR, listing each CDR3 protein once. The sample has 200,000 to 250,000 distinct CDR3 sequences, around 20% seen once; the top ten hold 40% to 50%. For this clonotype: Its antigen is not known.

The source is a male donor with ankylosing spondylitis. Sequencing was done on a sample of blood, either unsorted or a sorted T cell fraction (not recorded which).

This chain's CDR3 is CASSFDTVAFYGYTF. The CDR3 DNA reads as TGTGCCAGCAGTTTTGACACGGTGGCCTTCTATGGCTACACCTTC. The chain carries TRBV12-3 or TRBV12-4 and TRBJ1-2, with D unclear. CDR3 length: 15 residues. Trimming pared 3 bases from V and 4 bases from J, leaving 15 bases between.